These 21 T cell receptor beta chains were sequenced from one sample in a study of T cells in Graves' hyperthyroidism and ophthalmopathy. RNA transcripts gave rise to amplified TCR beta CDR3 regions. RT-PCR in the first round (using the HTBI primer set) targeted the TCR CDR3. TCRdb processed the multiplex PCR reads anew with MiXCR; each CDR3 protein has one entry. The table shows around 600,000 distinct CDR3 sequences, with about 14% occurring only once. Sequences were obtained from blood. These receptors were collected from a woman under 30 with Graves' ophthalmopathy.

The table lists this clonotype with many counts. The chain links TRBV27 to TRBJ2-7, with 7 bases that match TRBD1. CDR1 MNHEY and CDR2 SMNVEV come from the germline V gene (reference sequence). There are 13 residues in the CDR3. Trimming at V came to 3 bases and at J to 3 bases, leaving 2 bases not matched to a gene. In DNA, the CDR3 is TGTGCCAGCAGTTTCCGGGACAGCTACGAGCAGTACTTC. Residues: CASSFRDSYEQYF.

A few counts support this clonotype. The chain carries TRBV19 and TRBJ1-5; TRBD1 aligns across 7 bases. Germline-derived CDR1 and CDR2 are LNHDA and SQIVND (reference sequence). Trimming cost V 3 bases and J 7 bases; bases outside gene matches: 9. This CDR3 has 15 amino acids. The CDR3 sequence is CASSITDREGQPQHF. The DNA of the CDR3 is TGTGCCAGTAGTATTACTGACAGGGAAGGACAGCCCCAGCATTTT.

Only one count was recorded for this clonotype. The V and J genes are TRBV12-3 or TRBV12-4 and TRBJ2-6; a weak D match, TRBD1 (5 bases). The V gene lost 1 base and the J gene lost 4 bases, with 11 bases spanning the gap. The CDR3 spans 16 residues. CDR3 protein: CASSLGRQGGANVLTF. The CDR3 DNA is TGTGCCAGCAGTTTAGGTAGGCAGGGAGGGGCCAACGTCCTGACTTTC.

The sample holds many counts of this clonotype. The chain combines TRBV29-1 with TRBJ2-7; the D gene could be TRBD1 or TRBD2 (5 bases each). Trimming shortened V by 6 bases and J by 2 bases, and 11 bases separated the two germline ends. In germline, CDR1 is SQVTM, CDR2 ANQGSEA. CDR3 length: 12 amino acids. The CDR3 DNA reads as TGCAGCGTGGGGGACGGAACCTACGAGCAGTACTTC. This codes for CSVGDGTYEQYF.

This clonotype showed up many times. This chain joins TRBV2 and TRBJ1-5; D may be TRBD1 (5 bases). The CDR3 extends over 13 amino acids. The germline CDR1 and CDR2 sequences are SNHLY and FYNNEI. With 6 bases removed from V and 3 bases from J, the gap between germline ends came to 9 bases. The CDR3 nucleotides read TGTGCCAGCAGGACGGGACTCAATCAGCCCCAGCATTTT. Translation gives CASRTGLNQPQHF. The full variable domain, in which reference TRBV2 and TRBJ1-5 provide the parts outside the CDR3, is EPEVTQTPSHQVTQMGQEVILRCVPISNHLYFYWYRQILGQKVEFLVSFYNNEISEKSEIFDDQFSVERPDGSNFTLKIRSTKLEDSAMYFCASRTGLNQPQHFGDGTRLSIL.

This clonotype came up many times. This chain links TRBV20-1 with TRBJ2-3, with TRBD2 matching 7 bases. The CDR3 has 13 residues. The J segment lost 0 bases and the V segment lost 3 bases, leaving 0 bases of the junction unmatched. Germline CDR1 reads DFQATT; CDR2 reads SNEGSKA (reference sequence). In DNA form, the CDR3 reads TGCAGTGCTAGTAGCGGGAGCACAGATACGCAGTATTTT. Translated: CSASSGSTDTQYF.

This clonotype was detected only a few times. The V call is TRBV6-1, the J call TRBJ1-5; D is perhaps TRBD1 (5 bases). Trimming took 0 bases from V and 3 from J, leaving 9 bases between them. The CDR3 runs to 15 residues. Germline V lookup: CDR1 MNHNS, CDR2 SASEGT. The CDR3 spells CASSEAGGANQPQHF. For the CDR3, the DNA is TGTGCCAGCAGTGAAGCGGGGGGTGCCAATCAGCCCCAGCATTTT.

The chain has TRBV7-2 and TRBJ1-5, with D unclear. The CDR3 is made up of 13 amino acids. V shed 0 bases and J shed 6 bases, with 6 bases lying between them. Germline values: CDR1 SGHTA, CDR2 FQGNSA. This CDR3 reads CASSLASSQPQHF. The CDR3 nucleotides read TGTGCCAGCAGCTTAGCTTCAAGTCAGCCCCAGCATTTT. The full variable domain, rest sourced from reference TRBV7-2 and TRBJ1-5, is GAGVSQSPSNKVTEKGKDVELRCDPISGHTALYWYRQSLGQGLEFLIYFQGNSAPDKSGLPSDRFSAERTGGSVSTLTIQRTQQEDSAVYLCASSLASSQPQHFGDGTRLSIL.

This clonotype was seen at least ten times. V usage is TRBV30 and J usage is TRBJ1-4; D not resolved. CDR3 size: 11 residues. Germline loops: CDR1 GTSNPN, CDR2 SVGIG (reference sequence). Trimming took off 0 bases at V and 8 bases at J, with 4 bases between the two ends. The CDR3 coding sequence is TGTGCCTGGAGTGTGTACGAAAAACTGTTTTTT. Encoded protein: CAWSVYEKLFF.

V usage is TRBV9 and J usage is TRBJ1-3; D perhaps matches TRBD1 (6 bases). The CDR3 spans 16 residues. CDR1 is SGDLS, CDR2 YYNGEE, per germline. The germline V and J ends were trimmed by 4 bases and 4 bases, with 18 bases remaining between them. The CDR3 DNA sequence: TGTGCCAGCAGCTACACCCCAGGGGAATCCGGAAACACCATATATTTT. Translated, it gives CASSYTPGESGNTIYF.

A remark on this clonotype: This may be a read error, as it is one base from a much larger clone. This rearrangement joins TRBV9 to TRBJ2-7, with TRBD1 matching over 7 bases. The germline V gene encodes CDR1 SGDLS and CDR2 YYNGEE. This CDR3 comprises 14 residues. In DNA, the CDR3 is TGTACCAGCAGCGTAGAGGGGGACAGTAACGAGCAGTACTTC. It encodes CTSSVEGDSNEQYF.

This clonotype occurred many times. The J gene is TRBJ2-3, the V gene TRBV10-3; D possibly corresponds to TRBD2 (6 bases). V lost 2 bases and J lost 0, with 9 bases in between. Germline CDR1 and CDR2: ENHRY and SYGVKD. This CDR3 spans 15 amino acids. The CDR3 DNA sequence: TGTGCCATCAGTGAGGCTAGCGCTAGCACAGATACGCAGTATTTT. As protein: CAISEASASTDTQYF.

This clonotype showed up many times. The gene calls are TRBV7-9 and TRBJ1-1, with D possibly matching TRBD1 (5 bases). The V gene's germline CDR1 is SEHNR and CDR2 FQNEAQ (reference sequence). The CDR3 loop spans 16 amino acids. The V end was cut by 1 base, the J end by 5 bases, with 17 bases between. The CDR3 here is CASSLVAAGLGTEAFF. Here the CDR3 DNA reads TGTGCCAGCAGCTTAGTTGCGGCGGGGCTGGGGACTGAAGCTTTCTTT.

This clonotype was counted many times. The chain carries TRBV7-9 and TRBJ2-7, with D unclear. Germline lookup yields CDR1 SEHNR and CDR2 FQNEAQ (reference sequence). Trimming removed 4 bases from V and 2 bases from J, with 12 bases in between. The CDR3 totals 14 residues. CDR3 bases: TGTGCCAGCAGCTCACACACCTCCCCCTACGAGCAGTACTTC. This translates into CASSSHTSPYEQYF.

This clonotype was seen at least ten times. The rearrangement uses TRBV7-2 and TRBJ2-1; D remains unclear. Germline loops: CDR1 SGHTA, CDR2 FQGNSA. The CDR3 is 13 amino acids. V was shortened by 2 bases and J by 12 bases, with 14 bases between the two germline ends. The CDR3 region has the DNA TGTGCCAGCAGCTTACCCCCGCAGTTGACGCAGTTCTTC. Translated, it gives CASSLPPQLTQFF.

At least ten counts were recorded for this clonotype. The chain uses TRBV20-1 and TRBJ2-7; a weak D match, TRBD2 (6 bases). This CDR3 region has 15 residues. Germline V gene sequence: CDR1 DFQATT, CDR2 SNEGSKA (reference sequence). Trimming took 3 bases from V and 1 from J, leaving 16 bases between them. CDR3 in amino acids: CSASDPGTESYEQYF. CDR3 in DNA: TGCAGTGCTAGCGATCCCGGGACTGAATCCTACGAGCAGTACTTC.

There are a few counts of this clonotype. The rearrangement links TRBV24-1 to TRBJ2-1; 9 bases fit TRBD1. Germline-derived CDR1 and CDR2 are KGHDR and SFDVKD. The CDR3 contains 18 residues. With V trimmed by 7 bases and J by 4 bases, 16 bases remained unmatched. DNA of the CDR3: TGTGCCACCAGCCGGGACAGGGTAGGTAAGGGGGATTACAATGAGCAGTTCTTC. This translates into CATSRDRVGKGDYNEQFF.

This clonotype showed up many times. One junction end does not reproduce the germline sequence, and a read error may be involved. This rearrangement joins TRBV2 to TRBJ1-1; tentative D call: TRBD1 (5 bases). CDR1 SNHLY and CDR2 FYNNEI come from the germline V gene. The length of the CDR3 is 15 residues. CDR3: CTSSPRSGGNTEAFF. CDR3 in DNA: TGTACCAGCAGTCCGCGGTCCGGGGGGAACACTGAAGCTTTCTTT. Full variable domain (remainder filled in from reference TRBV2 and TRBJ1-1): EPEVTQTPSHQVTQMGQEVILRCVPISNHLYFYWYRQILGQKVEFLVSFYNNEISEKSEIFDDQFSVERPDGSNFTLKIRSTKLEDSAMYFCTSSPRSGGNTEAFFGQGTRLTVV.

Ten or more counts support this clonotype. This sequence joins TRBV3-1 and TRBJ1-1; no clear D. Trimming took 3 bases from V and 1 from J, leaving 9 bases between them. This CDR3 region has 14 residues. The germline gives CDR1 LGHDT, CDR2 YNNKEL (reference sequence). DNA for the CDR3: TGTGCCAGCAGCCAGGGGAGCCCGAACACTGAAGCTTTCTTT. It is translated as CASSQGSPNTEAFF.

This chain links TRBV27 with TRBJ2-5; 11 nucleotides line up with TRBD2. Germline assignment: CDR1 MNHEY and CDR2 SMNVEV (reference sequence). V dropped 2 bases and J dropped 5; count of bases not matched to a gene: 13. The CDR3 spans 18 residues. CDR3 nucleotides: TGTGCCAGCAGTTTAAAGGCTAGCGGGAGGACGTCTCTTGAGACCCAGTACTTC. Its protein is CASSLKASGRTSLETQYF.

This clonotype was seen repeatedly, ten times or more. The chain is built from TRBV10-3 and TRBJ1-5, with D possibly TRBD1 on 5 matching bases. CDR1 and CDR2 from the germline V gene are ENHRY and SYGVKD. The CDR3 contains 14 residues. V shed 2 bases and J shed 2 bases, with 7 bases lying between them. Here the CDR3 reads CAISEGGGNQPQHF. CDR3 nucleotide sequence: TGTGCCATCAGTGAGGGGGGTGGCAATCAGCCCCAGCATTTT.